Each of the 4 T cell receptor beta chains below was sequenced from the same sample in a study of cytomegalovirus exposure and HLA in healthy donors (dated by TCRdb to between 2016 and 2019). The method was the immunoSEQ multiplex PCR assay. For the multiplex PCR, a mixture combining 60 forward primers for TCR Vbeta segments and 13 reverse primers for TCR Jbeta segments was used. Held by TCRdb, this immuneACCESS table contains in-frame sequences only and omits some clones. Under half of the omission traces to an unresolved V gene where checked; the cause of the rest is unknown. This sample is represented by more than 100,000 clones; about 77% of them were singletons. More than 1.1% of the sample goes to the ten largest clones. Sequenced: PBMCs. Receptors were obtained from a middle-aged woman in good health and CMV-seronegative.

This chain's CDR3 is CASRDRAHEQYF. The CDR3 nucleotides read TGTGCCAGCCGGGACAGGGCCCACGAGCAGTACTTC. This chain uses TRBV25-1 with TRBJ2-7; 9 nucleotides line up with TRBD1. Germline V gene sequence: CDR1 MGHDK, CDR2 SYGVNS. This CDR3 is built from 12 residues. The J segment lost 5 bases and the V segment lost 8 bases, leaving 4 bases of the junction unmatched.

V gene TRBV6-6 combines with J gene TRBJ2-5; no firm D call. The CDR3 is made up of 11 amino acids. Trimming took 5 bases from V and 2 from J, leaving 3 bases between them. CDR1 and CDR2 (germline): MNHNY, SVGAGI (reference sequence). CDR3 region: CASSLQETQYF. The CDR3 coding sequence is TGTGCCAGCAGTCTTCAAGAGACCCAGTACTTC.

The genes are TRBV6-5 and TRBJ2-6; D might be TRBD2 (5 bases). In germline, CDR1 is MNHEY, CDR2 SVGAGI. The ends were cut back, 8 bases at V and 0 bases at J, with 5 bases in the middle. CDR3 size: 13 residues. The CDR3 loop reads CASGSSGANVLTF. The CDR3 DNA reads as TGTGCCAGCGGGAGCTCTGGGGCCAACGTCCTGACTTTC.

This clone turned up a few times. The genes are TRBV18 and TRBJ2-7, with 10 bases identical to TRBD1. CDR3 length: 15 amino acids. J lost 3 bases, V lost 3 bases, and 5 bases had no gene match. Germline V CDR1 and CDR2: KGHSH, LQKENI. The CDR3 spells CASSPGQGSFYEQYF. The DNA of the CDR3 is TGTGCCAGCTCACCGGGACAGGGGTCTTTCTACGAGCAGTACTTC.